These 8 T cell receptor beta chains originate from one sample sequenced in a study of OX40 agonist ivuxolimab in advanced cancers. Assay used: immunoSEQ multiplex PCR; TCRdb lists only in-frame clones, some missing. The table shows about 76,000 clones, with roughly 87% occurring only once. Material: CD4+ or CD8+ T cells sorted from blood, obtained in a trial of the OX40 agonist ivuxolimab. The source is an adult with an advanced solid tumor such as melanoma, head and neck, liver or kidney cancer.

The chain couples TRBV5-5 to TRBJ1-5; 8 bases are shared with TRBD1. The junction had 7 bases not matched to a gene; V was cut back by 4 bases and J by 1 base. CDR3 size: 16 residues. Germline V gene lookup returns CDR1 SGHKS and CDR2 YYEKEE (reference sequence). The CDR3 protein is CASSPRQGLSNQPQHF. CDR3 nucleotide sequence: TGTGCCAGCAGCCCCCGACAGGGGTTAAGCAATCAGCCCCAGCATTTT.

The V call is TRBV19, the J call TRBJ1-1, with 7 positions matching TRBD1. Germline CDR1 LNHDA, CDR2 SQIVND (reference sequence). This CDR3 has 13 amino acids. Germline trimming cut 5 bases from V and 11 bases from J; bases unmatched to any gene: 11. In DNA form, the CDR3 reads TGTGCCAGTAGTGCCCGGACAGGAAGGGAGGCTTTCTTT. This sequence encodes CASSARTGREAFF.

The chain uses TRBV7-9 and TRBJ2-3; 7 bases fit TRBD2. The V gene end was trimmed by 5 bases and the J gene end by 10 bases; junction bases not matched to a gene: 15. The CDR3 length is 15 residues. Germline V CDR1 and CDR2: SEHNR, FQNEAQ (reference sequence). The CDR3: CASSLLERDSHSQYF. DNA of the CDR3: TGTGCCAGCAGCCTCCTCGAGCGGGATTCCCATTCGCAGTATTTT.

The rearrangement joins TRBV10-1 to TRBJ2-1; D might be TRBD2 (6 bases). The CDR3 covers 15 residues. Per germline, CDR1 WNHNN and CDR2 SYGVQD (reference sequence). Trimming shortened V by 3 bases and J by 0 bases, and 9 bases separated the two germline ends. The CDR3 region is CASSDTGGSYNEQFF. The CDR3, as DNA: TGCGCCAGCAGTGATACCGGGGGCTCCTACAATGAGCAGTTCTTC.

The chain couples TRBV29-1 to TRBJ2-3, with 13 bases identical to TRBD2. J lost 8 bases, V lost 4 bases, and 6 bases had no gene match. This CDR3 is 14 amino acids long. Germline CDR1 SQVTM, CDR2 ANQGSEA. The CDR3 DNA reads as TGCAGCGTTGGGACTAGCGGGGGAACGGTTACGCAGTATTTT. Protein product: CSVGTSGGTVTQYF.

The CDR3 coding sequence is TGTGCTAGTGGTCCCCGGGACGGGGAGACCCAGTACTTC. It specifies CASGPRDGETQYF. The rearrangement uses TRBV12-5 and TRBJ2-5; either TRBD1 or TRBD2 may supply D (5 bases each). With 5 bases removed from V and 5 bases from J, the gap between germline ends came to 12 bases. Germline-derived CDR1 and CDR2 are LGHNT and FRNRAP. The CDR3 has 13 amino acids.

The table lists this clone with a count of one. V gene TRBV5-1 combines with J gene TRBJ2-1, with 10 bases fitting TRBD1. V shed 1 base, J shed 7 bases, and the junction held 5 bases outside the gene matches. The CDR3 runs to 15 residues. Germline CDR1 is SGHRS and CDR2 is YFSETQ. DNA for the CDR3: TGCGCCAGCAGCTTGTTGTCGGGACAGGGGAATGAGCAGTTCTTC. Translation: CASSLLSGQGNEQFF.

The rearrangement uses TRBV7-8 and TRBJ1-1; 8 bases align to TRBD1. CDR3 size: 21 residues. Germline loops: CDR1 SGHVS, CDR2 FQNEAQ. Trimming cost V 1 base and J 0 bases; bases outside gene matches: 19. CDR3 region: CASSLVGFAGGAGFLNTEAFF. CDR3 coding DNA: TGTGCCAGCAGCTTAGTGGGGTTTGCAGGGGGCGCGGGGTTCTTGAACACTGAAGCTTTCTTT.